This paragraph covers one T cell receptor beta chain sequence. This entry comes from a study of cytomegalovirus exposure and HLA in healthy donors. For the study at large: Early released data had about 80 million unique TCRs, all coming from HLA-typed donors.

Primers for the PCR totalled 60 Vbeta and 13 Jbeta. Only in-frame clones appear in the TCRdb table, and some are missing; sequencing was by immunoSEQ multiplex PCR. This sample yields about 130,000 clones, of which 65% to 80% are seen a single time; more than 1.5% belongs to the top ten. CDR1 is LNHNV and CDR2 is YYDKDF in the germline V gene (reference sequence). The CDR3 runs to 15 residues. V lost 1 base and J lost 5; bases outside the gene matches: 3. Sequencing was performed on PBMCs. The chain joins TRBV15 to TRBJ2-5, with 11 bases matching TRBD2. The sequence was collected from a human donor in good health. For the CDR3, the DNA is TGTGCCACCAGCAGAGGGGGACTAGCGGAGGAGACCCAGTACTTC. It yields the protein CATSRGGLAEETQYF.